Listed below are T cell receptor beta chains from one sample, sequenced in a study of beta chain features in type 1 diabetes. The table came from immunoSEQ multiplex PCR; TCRdb's copy has only in-frame clones and leaves some out. The sample has more than 150,000 clones, about 13% seen once. The specimen sequenced was central memory CD4+ T cells from blood. The receptors were gathered from a woman aged 18-35 years in good health. CDR3s include the opening cysteine and the closing phenylalanine or tryptophan. The D gene is left open where the match is weak. The size of a clone is reported for some rows only, either as once, few or many, or as a class for expanded clones.

>TRBV7-2|14|few|TRBJ1-4|.
TGTGCCAGCAGCCCGGGATTTGGGAATGAAAAACTGTTTTTT
CASSPGFGNEKLFF
>TRBV5-8|13|few|TRBJ1-2|.
TGTGCCAGCAGCTTGCGGGGAGGTGCTGGCTACACCTTC
CASSLRGGAGYTF
>TRBV14|16|few|TRBJ2-7|TRBD2
TGTGCCAGCAGCCAAGACCAACTAGCGGGAACCTACGAGCAGTACTTC
CASSQDQLAGTYEQYF
>TRBV7-2|11|.|TRBJ2-1|.
TGTGCCAGCAGCTTATTCTATGAGCAGTTCTTC
CASSLFYEQFF
>TRBV18|15|.|TRBJ2-1|TRBD2
TGTGCCAGCTCACCATTAGCGGGAGTTGCAAATGAGCAGTTCTTC
CASSPLAGVANEQFF
>TRBV6-6|15|few|TRBJ2-7|.
TGTGCCAGCAGTGACCCTTCCGGGATCTCCTACGAGCAGTACTTC
CASSDPSGISYEQYF
>TRBV9|16|.|TRBJ2-3|.
TGTGCCAGCAGCGTAGGACGAGGGCAAGGGTCTGATACGCAGTATTTT
CASSVGRGQGSDTQYF
>TRBV4-1|16|.|TRBJ1-4|TRBD1
TGCGCCAGCAGTACCGCTGCGGGACAGGGACATGAAAAACTGTTTTTT
CASSTAAGQGHEKLFF
>TRBV5-1|14|.|TRBJ2-5|TRBD2
TGCGCCAGCAGCTCGTCGGGGACTAAAAAGACCCAGTACTTC
CASSSSGTKKTQYF
>TRBV7-7|14|.|TRBJ2-1|TRBD2
TGTGCCAGCAGACGAGAAGCGGGAGACGATGAGCAGTTCTTC
CASRREAGDDEQFF
>TRBV13|14|.|TRBJ2-1|TRBD2
TGTGCCAGCAGCTTAGTGGGAGGGCCCAATGAGCAGTTCTTC
CASSLVGGPNEQFF
>TRBV25-1|15|few|TRBJ2-1|TRBD1
TGTGCCAGCAGTGAATATAGGACAGGATACAATGAGCAGTTCTTC
CASSEYRTGYNEQFF
>TRBV28|16|few|TRBJ2-7|TRBD1
TGTGCCAGCAGTCCATCGAGGACAGGGGGGTCCTACGAGCAGTACTTC
CASSPSRTGGSYEQYF
>TRBV7-2|14|few|TRBJ2-1|.
TGTGCCAGCAGCTTAGGTCCACAAAACAATGAGCAGTTCTTC
CASSLGPQNNEQFF
>TRBV2|14|few|TRBJ2-7|TRBD2
TGTGCCTCCGAAACGGGACTAGCGGGAGATGAGCAGTACTTC
CASETGLAGDEQYF
>TRBV7-2|14|few|TRBJ2-3|TRBD2
TGTGCCAGCAGCTTGGGGACTAAGACAGATACGCAGTATTTT
CASSLGTKTDTQYF
>TRBV5-6|13|.|TRBJ2-1|.
TGTGCCAGCAGCTTCCAACAGGGCAATGAGCAGTTCTTC
CASSFQQGNEQFF
>TRBV6-1|13|.|TRBJ2-5|.
TGTGCCAGCAGTGAACGGGGTTGGGAGACCCAGTACTTC
CASSERGWETQYF
>TRBV29-1|13|many|TRBJ2-2|.
TGCAGCGCCTCGCCCAGTTCCACCGGGGAGCTGTTTTTT
CSASPSSTGELFF
>TRBV9|19|few|TRBJ2-3|TRBD2
TGTGCCAGCAGCGGCGATCCAACTTTAGCGGGAGGTGTCACAGATACGCAGTATTTT
CASSGDPTLAGGVTDTQYF
>TRBV25-1|16|.|TRBJ2-7|TRBD1
TGTGCCAGCAGTTCATCCTCCGGGACAGGGAACTACGAGCAGTACTTC
CASSSSSGTGNYEQYF
>TRBV28|15|.|TRBJ2-5|TRBD2
TGTGCCAGCATGAAAGCGGGAGGGTTCCAAGAGACCCAGTACTTC
CASMKAGGFQETQYF
>TRBV6-1|15|few|TRBJ2-7|TRBD2
TGTGCCAGCAGAGAAGCCCTGGCGGGAGTGTACGAGCAGTACTTC
CASREALAGVYEQYF
>TRBV4-3|14|.|TRBJ1-4|TRBD1
TGCGCCAGCAGCCCCGACAGGGGCCTGGAAAAACTGTTTTTT
CASSPDRGLEKLFF
>TRBV7-9|15|.|TRBJ1-2|.
TGTGCCAGCAGCTTAGTGGACAGATATAACTATGGCTACACCTTC
CASSLVDRYNYGYTF
>TRBV10-3|15|few|TRBJ1-1|.
TGTGCCATCAGGGGGGGGCAACACACAGACGGGGAAGCTTTCTTT
CAIRGGQHTDGEAFF
>TRBV11-2|11|few|TRBJ2-5|.
TGTGCCAGCAGCTTAGGGTCGAGCCAGTACTTC
CASSLGSSQYF
>TRBV9|15|once|TRBJ2-7|.
TGTGCCAGCAGCCCCGACAGCTCCTTAAGATACGAGCAGTACTTC
CASSPDSSLRYEQYF
>TRBV11-1|14|.|TRBJ2-5|.
TGTGCCAGCAGTCGGCAAGAGGTGTGGGAGACCCAGTACTTC
CASSRQEVWETQYF
>TRBV4-2|13|few|TRBJ2-5|.
TGTGCCAGCAGCCGTAAGGACATGGAGACCCAGTACTTC
CASSRKDMETQYF
>TRBV29-1|14|.|TRBJ1-3|TRBD1
TGCAGCGCCCTTGGGGGCAGGGGGGAAAACACCATATATTTT
CSALGGRGENTIYF
>TRBV18|13|once|TRBJ1-5|TRBD1
TGTGCCAGTGATACAGGGGGGAATCAGCCCCAGCATTTT
CASDTGGNQPQHF
>TRBV4-1|15|.|TRBJ2-1|TRBD2
TGCGCCAGCAGCCAAGCTATCACTAGCGTCAATGAGCAGTTCTTC
CASSQAITSVNEQFF
>TRBV2|14|few|TRBJ1-2|.
TGTGCCAGCAGTGAGAGAGGGGGAGGGTATGGCTACACCTTC
CASSERGGGYGYTF
>TRBV29-1|14|many|TRBJ1-2|TRBD1
TGCAGCGTTGAAACGGGACAGGGGGCGAGTGGCTACACCTTC
CSVETGQGASGYTF
>TRBV27|13|.|TRBJ2-5|.
TGTGCCACCAGGCGGGGAATGGAAGAGACCCAGTACTTC
CATRRGMEETQYF
>TRBV4-2|15|few|TRBJ2-5|.
TGTGCCAGCAGCCAACCCCAGGGGCCCCAAGAGACCCAGTACTTC
CASSQPQGPQETQYF
>TRBV5-1|16|.|TRBJ2-7|TRBD2
TGCGCCAGCAGCTTGTTAGCGGGAGGACATATATACGAGCAGTACTTC
CASSLLAGGHIYEQYF
>TRBV4-3|15|.|TRBJ2-5|.
TGCGCCAGCAGCCAACAGCAGGGGAAGGAAGAGACCCAGTACTTC
CASSQQQGKEETQYF
>TRBV29-1|16|.|TRBJ2-7|TRBD2
TGCAGCGTCAGGACTAGCGGGAGGAACGCCCGGGGGGAGCAGTACTTC
CSVRTSGRNARGEQYF
>TRBV18|14|.|TRBJ1-1|.
TGTGCCAGCTCACCTTACAAGGGGCGCACTGAAGCTTTCTTT
CASSPYKGRTEAFF
>TRBV12-2|13|.|TRBJ2-1|.
TGTGCAAGTCGCCCGGGAGGGTACAATGAGCAGTTCTTC
CASRPGGYNEQFF
>TRBV9|14|once|TRBJ2-7|TRBD2
TGTGCCAGCAGCGTATCAGCGGGGAACTACGAGCAGTACTTC
CASSVSAGNYEQYF
>TRBV11-2|15|few|TRBJ2-5|TRBD2
TGTGCCAGCAGCCCAAGACTAGCGGGACCAGAGACCCAGTACTTC
CASSPRLAGPETQYF
>TRBV4-1|14|few|TRBJ2-5|.
TGCGCCAGCAGCCAACGAACAGGGCAAGAGACCCAGTACTTC
CASSQRTGQETQYF
>TRBV6-5|15|few|TRBJ2-6|.
TGTGCCAGCAGTTACAGCCACTCTGGGGCCAACGTCCTGACTTTC
CASSYSHSGANVLTF
>TRBV19|16|few|TRBJ2-5|.
TGTGCCAGTAGTTATCGTGTGGGCACAGGGCCAGAGACCCAGTACTTC
CASSYRVGTGPETQYF
>TRBV5-1|15|.|TRBJ2-7|.
TGCGCCAGCAGCAAAAACACAGGGACCCCCTACGAGCAGTACTTC
CASSKNTGTPYEQYF
>TRBV5-1|14|.|TRBJ1-4|.
TGCGCCAGCAGCACCGGGACAACTAATGAAAAACTGTTTTTT
CASSTGTTNEKLFF
>TRBV28|15|few|TRBJ2-7|TRBD2
TGTGCCAGCAGTTCCAGCGGGGTGGGGAGGGGAGAGCAGTACTTC
CASSSSGVGRGEQYF
>TRBV19|17|few|TRBJ2-1|TRBD2
TGTGCCAGTAAAGATAGGGCTAGCGGGCGGCCAACCGATGAGCAGTTCTTC
CASKDRASGRPTDEQFF
>TRBV4-1|16|few|TRBJ1-1|.
TGCGCCAGCAGCCAAGCCCAGACAGGAATGAACACTGAAGCTTTCTTT
CASSQAQTGMNTEAFF
>TRBV5-1|13|.|TRBJ2-7|.
TGCGCCAGCAGCTTGGACGGCCCGGGGGAGCAGTACTTC
CASSLDGPGEQYF
>TRBV4-2|15|.|TRBJ1-3|.
TGTGCCAGCAGTTCACCAGGGTACTCTGGAAACACCATATATTTT
CASSSPGYSGNTIYF
>TRBV18|15|.|TRBJ1-3|.
TGTGCCAGCTCACCGGGACAAGTCTCTGGAAACACCATATATTTT
CASSPGQVSGNTIYF